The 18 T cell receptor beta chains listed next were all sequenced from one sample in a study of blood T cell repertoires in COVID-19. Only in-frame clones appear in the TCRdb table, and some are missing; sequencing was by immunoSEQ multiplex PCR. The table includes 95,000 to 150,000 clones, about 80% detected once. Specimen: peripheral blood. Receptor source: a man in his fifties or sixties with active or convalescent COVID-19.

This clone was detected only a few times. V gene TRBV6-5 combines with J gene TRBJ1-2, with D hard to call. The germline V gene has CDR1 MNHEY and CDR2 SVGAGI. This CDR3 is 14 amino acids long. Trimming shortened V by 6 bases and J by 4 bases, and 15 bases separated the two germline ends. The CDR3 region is CASSGGRAVYGYTF. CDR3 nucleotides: TGTGCCAGCAGCGGCGGGCGTGCGGTCTATGGCTACACCTTC.

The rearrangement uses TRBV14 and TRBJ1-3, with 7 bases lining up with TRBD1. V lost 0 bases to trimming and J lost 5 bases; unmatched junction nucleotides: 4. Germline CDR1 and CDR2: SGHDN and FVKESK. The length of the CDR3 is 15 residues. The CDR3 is CASSQDEGARNTIYF. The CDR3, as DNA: TGTGCCAGCAGCCAAGATGAGGGGGCGAGAAACACCATATATTTT.

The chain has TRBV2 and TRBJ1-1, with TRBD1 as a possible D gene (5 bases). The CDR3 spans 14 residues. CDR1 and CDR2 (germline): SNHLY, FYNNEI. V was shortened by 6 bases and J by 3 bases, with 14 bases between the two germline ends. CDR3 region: CASSLTGGDTEAFF. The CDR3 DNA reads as TGTGCCAGCAGCCTAACAGGAGGGGACACTGAAGCTTTCTTT.

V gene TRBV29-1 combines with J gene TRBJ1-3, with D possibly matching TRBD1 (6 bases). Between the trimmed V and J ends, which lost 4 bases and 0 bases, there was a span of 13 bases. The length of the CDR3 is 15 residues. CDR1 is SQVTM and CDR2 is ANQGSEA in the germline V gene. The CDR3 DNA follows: TGCAGCGTTGGGGACAACCCGAGCTCTGGAAACACCATATATTTT. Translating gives CSVGDNPSSGNTIYF. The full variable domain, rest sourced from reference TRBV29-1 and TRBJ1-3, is SAVISQKPSRDICQRGTSLTIQCQVDSQVTMMFWYRQQPGQSLTLIATANQGSEATYESGFVIDKFPISRPNLTFSTLTVSNMSPEDSSIYLCSVGDNPSSGNTIYFGEGSWLTVV.

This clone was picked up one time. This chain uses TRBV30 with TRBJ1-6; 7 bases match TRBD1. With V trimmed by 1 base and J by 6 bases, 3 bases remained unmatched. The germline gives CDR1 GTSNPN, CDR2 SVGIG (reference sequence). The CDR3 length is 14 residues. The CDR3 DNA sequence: TGTGCCTGGAGTGCCGACAGGGTTAATTCACCCCTCCACTTT. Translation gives CAWSADRVNSPLHF.

CDR3: CASSLVIAGGSEQYF. The CDR3 DNA reads as TGTGCCAGCAGCTTAGTAATTGCAGGGGGCTCCGAGCAGTACTTC. The chain has TRBV7-9 and TRBJ2-7; the match to TRBD1 covers 8 bases. Germline V gene sequence: CDR1 SEHNR, CDR2 FQNEAQ (reference sequence). The length of the CDR3 is 15 residues. J gave up 6 bases and V 1 base, and 8 bases lay outside the gene matches. The full variable domain, completed using reference TRBV7-9 and TRBJ2-7, is DTGVSQNPRHKITKRGQNVTFRCDPISEHNRLYWYRQTLGQGPEFLTYFQNEAQLEKSRLLSDRFSAERPKGSFSTLEIQRTEQGDSAMYLCASSLVIAGGSEQYFGPGTRLTVT.

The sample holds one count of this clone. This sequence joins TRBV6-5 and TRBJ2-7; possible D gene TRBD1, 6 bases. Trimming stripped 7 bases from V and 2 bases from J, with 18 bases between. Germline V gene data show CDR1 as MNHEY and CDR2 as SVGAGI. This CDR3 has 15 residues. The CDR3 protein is CASTRGQPEAYEQYF. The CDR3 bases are TGTGCCAGCACTCGAGGACAGCCGGAGGCCTACGAGCAGTACTTC.

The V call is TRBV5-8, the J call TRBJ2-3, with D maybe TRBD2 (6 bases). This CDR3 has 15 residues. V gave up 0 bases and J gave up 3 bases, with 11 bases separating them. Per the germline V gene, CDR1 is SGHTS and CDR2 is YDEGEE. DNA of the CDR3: TGTGCCAGCAGCTTGGCCGAGGAGGGGACAGATACGCAGTATTTT. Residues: CASSLAEEGTDTQYF.

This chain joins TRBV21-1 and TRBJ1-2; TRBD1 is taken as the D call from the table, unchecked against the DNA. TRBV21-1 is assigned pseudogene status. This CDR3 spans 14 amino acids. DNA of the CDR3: TGTGCCAGCAGCAAAGGAACAGGGAAGTATGGCTACACCTTC. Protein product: CASSKGTGKYGYTF.

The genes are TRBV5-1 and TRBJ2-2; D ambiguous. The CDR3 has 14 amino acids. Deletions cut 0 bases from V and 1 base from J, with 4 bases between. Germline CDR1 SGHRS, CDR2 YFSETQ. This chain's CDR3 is CASSLVGNTGELFF. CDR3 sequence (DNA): TGCGCCAGCAGCTTGGTCGGGAACACCGGGGAGCTGTTTTTT.

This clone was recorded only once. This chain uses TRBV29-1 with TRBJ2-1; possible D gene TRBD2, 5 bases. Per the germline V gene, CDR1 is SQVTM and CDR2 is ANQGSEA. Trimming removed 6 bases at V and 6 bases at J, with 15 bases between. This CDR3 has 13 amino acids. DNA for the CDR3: TGCAGCGTGGCGGATACTAGTCCCAATGAGCAGTTCTTC. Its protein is CSVADTSPNEQFF.

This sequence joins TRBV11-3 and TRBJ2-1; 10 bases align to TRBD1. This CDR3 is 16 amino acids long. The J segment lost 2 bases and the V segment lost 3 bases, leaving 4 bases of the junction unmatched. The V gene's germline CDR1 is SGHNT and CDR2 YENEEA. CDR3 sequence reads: CASSFGQGGPYNEQFF. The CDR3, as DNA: TGTGCCAGCAGCTTTGGACAGGGGGGACCCTACAATGAGCAGTTCTTC.

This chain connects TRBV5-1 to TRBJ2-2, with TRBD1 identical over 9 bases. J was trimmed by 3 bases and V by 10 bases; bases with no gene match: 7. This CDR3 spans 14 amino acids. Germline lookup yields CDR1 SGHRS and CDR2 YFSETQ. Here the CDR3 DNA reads TGCGCCGGGGGGACAGGGTCAGACACCGGGGAGCTGTTTTTT. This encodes CAGGTGSDTGELFF.

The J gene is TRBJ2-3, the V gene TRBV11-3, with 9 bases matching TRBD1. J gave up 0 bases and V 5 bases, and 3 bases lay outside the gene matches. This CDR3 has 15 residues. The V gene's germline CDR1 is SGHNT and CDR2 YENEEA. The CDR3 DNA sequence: TGTGCCAGCAGCCAAGGACAGGGGAGCACAGATACGCAGTATTTT. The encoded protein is CASSQGQGSTDTQYF.

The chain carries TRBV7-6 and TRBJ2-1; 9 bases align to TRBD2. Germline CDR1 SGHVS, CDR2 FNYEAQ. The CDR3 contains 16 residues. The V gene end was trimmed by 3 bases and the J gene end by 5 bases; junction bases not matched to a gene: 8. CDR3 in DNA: TGTGCCAGCAGCTTCCCAGCGGGAGGCTTTAACAATGAGCAGTTCTTC. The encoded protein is CASSFPAGGFNNEQFF.

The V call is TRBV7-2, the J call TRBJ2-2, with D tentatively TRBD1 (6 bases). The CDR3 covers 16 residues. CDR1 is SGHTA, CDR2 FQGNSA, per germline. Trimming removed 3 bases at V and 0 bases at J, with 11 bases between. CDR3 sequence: CASSFRGPTNTGELFF. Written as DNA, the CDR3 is TGTGCCAGCAGCTTCAGGGGCCCTACGAACACCGGGGAGCTGTTTTTT.

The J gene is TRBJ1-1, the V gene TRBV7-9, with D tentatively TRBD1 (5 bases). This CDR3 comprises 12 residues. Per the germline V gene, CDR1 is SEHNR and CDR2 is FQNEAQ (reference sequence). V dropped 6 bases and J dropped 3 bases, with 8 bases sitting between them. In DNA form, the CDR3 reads TGTGCCAGCAGAGCAGGGTACACTGAAGCTTTCTTT. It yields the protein CASRAGYTEAFF. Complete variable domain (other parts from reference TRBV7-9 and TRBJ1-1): DTGVSQNPRHKITKRGQNVTFRCDPISEHNRLYWYRQTLGQGPEFLTYFQNEAQLEKSRLLSDRFSAERPKGSFSTLEIQRTEQGDSAMYLCASRAGYTEAFFGQGTRLTVV.

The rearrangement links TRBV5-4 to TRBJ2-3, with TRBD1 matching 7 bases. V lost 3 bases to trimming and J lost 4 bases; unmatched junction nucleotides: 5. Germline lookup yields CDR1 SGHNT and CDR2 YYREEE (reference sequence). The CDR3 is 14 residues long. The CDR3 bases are TGTGCCAGCAGCTACAGGGGAAGCCCAGATACGCAGTATTTT. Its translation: CASSYRGSPDTQYF.